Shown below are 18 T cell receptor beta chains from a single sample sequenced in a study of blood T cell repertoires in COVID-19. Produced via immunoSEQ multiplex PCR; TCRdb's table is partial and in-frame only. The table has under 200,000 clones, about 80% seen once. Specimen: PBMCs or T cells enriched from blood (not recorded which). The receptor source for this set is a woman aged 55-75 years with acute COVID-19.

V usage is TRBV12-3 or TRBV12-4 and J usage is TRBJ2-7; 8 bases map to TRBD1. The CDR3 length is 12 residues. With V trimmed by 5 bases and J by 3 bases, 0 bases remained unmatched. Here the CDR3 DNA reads TGTGCCAGCAGTACAGGGGGCTACGAGCAGTACGTC. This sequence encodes CASSTGGYEQYV.

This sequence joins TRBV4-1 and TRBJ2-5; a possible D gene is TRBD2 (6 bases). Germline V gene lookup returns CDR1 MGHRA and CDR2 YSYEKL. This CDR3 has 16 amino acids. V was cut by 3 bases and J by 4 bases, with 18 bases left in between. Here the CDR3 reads CASSHQAGSRGETQYF. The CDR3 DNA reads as TGCGCCAGCAGCCATCAAGCGGGCTCAAGGGGAGAGACCCAGTACTTC.

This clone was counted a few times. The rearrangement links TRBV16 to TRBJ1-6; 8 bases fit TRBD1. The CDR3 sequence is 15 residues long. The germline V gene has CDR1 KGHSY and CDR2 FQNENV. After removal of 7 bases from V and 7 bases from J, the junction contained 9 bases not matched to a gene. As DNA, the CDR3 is TGTGCCAGCACCACCGAGACAGGGGCAAATTCACCCCTCCACTTT. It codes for CASTTETGANSPLHF.

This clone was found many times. CDR3 sequence: CASSGLAGGTDTQYF. CDR3 sequence (DNA): TGTGCCAGCAGTGGACTAGCGGGAGGCACAGATACGCAGTATTTT. V gene TRBV6-4 combines with J gene TRBJ2-3; 12 bases align to TRBD2. The germline V gene encodes CDR1 MRHNA and CDR2 SNTAGT. The CDR3 totals 15 residues. V trimming: 4 bases; J trimming: 1 base; junction bases outside the gene matches: 0.

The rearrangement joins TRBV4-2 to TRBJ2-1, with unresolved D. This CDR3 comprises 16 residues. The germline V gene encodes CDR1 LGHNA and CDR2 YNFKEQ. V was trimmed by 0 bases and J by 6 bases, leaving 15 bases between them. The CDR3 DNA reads TGTGCCAGCAGCCAAGATTACCTCAGCGACCCCAATGAGCAGTTCTTC. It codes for CASSQDYLSDPNEQFF.

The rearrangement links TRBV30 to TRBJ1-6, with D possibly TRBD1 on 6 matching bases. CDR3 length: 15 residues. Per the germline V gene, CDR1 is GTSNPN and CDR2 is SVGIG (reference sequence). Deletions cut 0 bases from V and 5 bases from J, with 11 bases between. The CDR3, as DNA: TGTGCCTGGAGTGTACTTCAGGGGAATAATTCACCCCTCCACTTT. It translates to CAWSVLQGNNSPLHF.

CDR3 sequence (DNA): TGTGCCAGCAGCCAAGAAAGGGACAGGGTCTATGGCTACACCTTC. As protein: CASSQERDRVYGYTF. The chain couples TRBV3-1 (or the pseudogene TRBV3-2) to TRBJ1-2, with TRBD1 matching over 9 bases. Germline V gene lookup returns CDR1 LGHDT and CDR2 YNNKEL (reference sequence). V shed 0 bases, J shed 4 bases, and the junction held 3 bases outside the gene matches. This CDR3 is built from 15 residues.

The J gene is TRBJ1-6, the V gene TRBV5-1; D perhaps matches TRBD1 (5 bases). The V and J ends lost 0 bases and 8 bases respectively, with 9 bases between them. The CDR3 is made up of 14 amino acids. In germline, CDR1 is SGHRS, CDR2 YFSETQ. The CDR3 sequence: CASSLERGYSPLHF. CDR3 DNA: TGCGCCAGCAGCTTGGAAAGGGGATATTCACCCCTCCACTTT.

Here the CDR3 DNA reads TGCGCCAGCAGCTTGGAAGGGGGTGCTAGCAATCAGCCCCAGCATTTT. This codes for CASSLEGGASNQPQHF. The V gene is TRBV5-1, the J gene TRBJ1-5, with D possibly TRBD1 on 6 matching bases. The V gene lost 0 bases and the J gene lost 0 bases, with 10 bases spanning the gap. The CDR3 covers 16 residues. CDR1 is SGHRS and CDR2 is YFSETQ in the germline V gene. Supplemented by reference TRBV5-1 and TRBJ1-5, the full variable domain reads KAGVTQTPRYLIKTRGQQVTLSCSPISGHRSVSWYQQTPGQGLQFLFEYFSETQRNKGNFPGRFSGRQFSNSRSEMNVSTLELGDSALYLCASSLEGGASNQPQHFGDGTRLSIL.

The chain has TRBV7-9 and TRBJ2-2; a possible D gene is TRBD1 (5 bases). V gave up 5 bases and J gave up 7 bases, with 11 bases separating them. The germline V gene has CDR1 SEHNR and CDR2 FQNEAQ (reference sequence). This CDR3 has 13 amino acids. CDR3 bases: TGTGCCAGCAGCCTGACAGTTGGCGGGGAGCTGTTTTTT. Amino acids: CASSLTVGGELFF.

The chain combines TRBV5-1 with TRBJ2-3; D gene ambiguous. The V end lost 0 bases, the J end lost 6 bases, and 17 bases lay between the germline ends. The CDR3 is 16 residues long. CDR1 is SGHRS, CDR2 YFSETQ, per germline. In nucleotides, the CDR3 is TGCGCCAGCAGCTTGGGGCTACCCTCAAAAGCGGATACGCAGTATTTT. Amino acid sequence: CASSLGLPSKADTQYF.

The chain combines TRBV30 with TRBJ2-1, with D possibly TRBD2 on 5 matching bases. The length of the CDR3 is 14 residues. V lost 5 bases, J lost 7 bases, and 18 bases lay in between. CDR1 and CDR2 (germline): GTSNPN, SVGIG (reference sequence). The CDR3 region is CAWGSEDEGNEQFF. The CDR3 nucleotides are TGTGCCTGGGGCTCGGAGGATGAAGGAAATGAGCAGTTCTTC. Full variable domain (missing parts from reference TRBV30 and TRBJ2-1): SQTIHQWPATLVQPVGSPLSLECTVEGTSNPNLYWYRQAAGRGLQLLFYSVGIGQISSEVPQNLSASRPQDRQFILSSKKLLLSDSGFYLCAWGSEDEGNEQFFGPGTRLTVL.

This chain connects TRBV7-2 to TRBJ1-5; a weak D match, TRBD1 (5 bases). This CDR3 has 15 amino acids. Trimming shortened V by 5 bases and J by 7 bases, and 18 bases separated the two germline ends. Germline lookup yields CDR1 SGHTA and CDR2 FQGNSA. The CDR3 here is CASSRGSGMRQPQHF. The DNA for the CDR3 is TGTGCCAGCAGCCGGGGGTCAGGGATGCGACAGCCCCAGCATTTT.

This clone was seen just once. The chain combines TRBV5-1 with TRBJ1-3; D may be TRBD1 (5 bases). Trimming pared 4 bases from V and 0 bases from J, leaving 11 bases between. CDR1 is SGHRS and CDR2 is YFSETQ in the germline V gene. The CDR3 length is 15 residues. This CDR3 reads CASSHGASSGNTIYF. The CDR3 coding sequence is TGCGCCAGCAGCCATGGGGCTAGCTCTGGAAACACCATATATTTT.

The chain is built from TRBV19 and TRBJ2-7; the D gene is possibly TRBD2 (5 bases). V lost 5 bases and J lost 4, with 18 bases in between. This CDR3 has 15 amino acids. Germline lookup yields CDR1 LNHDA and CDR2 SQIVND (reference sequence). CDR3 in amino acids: CASSAGDTTIYEQYF. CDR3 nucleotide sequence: TGTGCCAGTAGTGCCGGGGATACGACTATTTACGAGCAGTACTTC.

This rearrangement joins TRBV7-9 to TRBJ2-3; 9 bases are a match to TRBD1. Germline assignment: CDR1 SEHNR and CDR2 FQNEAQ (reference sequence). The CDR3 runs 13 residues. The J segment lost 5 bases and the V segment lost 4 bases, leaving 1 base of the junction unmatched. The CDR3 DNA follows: TGTGCCAGCAGCTGGACAGGGGAAGATACGCAGTATTTT. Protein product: CASSWTGEDTQYF. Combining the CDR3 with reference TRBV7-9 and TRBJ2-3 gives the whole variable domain DTGVSQNPRHKITKRGQNVTFRCDPISEHNRLYWYRQTLGQGPEFLTYFQNEAQLEKSRLLSDRFSAERPKGSFSTLEIQRTEQGDSAMYLCASSWTGEDTQYFGPGTRLTVL.

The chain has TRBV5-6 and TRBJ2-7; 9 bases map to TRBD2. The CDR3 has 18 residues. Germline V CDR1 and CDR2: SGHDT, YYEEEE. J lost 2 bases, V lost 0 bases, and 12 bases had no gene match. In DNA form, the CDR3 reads TGTGCCAGCAGCTTGGCCCGGAGGGACCCTAGCGGGACCTACGAGCAGTACTTC. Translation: CASSLARRDPSGTYEQYF. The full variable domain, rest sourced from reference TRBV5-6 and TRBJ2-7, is DAGVTQSPTHLIKTRGQQVTLRCSPKSGHDTVSWYQQALGQGPQFIFQYYEEEERQRGNFPDRFSGHQFPNYSSELNVNALLLGDSALYLCASSLARRDPSGTYEQYFGPGTRLTVT.

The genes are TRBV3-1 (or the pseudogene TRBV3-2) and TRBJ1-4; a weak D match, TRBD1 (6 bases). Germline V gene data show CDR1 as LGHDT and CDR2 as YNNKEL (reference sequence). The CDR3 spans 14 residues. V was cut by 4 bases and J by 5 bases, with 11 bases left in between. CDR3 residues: CASSRGGGNEKLFF. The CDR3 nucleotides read TGTGCCAGCAGCCGAGGGGGGGGGAATGAAAAACTGTTTTTT.